Below, 27 T cell receptor beta chains from the same sample are listed, as sequenced in a study of blood T cell repertoires in COVID-19. Measured with immunoSEQ multiplex PCR; TCRdb has only the in-frame clones, and not every one. The table records 110,000 to 150,000 clones, about 87% of them present only once. Input material: peripheral blood. These receptors were collected from a woman at least 80 years old with acute or convalescent COVID-19.

A word on this clone: Additional DNA sequences in this sample encode the identical CDR3. The chain joins TRBV7-2 to TRBJ1-6; 9 nucleotides agree with TRBD1. The CDR3 is 14 residues long. Trimming took 4 bases from V and 6 from J; bases not matched to a gene: 1. Germline V CDR1 and CDR2: SGHTA, FQGNSA. This CDR3 is CASSSGQGNSPLHF. The DNA of the CDR3 is TGTGCCAGCAGCTCGGGACAGGGTAATTCACCCCTCCACTTT.

V and J are TRBV2 and TRBJ1-2; D remains unclear. Per the germline V gene, CDR1 is SNHLY and CDR2 is FYNNEI. This CDR3 comprises 15 residues. V lost 6 bases to trimming and J lost 3 bases, with 17 bases between them. The CDR3 DNA reads as TGTGCCAGCAGGACCGACGGAGGCCGGGACTATGGCTACACCTTC. Protein sequence: CASRTDGGRDYGYTF.

This clone has just one count. V and J are TRBV6-5 and TRBJ1-2, with TRBD1 matching over 8 bases. This CDR3 has 14 amino acids. The V and J ends lost 6 bases and 2 bases, in that order; junction bases with no gene match: 5. CDR1 MNHEY and CDR2 SVGAGI come from the germline V gene. The CDR3 reads CASRNRGENYGYTF. Here the CDR3 DNA reads TGTGCCAGCAGGAACAGGGGGGAGAACTATGGCTACACCTTC.

The J gene is TRBJ1-2, the V gene TRBV5-1, with D perhaps matching TRBD1 (6 bases). Trimming pared 4 bases from V and 6 bases from J, leaving 10 bases between. Per the germline V gene, CDR1 is SGHRS and CDR2 is YFSETQ. The CDR3 sequence is 12 residues long. CDR3 nucleotide sequence: TGCGCCAGCAGCGTCCAGGGGAATGGCTACACCTTC. Protein product: CASSVQGNGYTF.

This sequence joins TRBV5-1 and TRBJ1-3; D perhaps matches TRBD1 (6 bases). Looked up from germline, CDR1 is SGHRS and CDR2 is YFSETQ. Trimming took off 2 bases at V and 3 bases at J, with 18 bases between the two ends. The CDR3 has 17 residues. The CDR3 nucleotides read TGCGCCAGCAGCTTTGTAGAGGGGCAGGGGAATGGAAACACCATATATTTT. Its translation: CASSFVEGQGNGNTIYF.

The chain joins TRBV6-5 to TRBJ2-5; a possible D gene is TRBD1 (7 bases). V lost 6 bases and J 5 bases, leaving 16 bases between the germline ends. Germline CDR1 is MNHEY and CDR2 is SVGAGI. The CDR3 sequence is 14 residues long. The CDR3 bases are TGTGCCAGCAGATTCACAGGGGCGGGGGAGACCCAGTACTTC. Protein: CASRFTGAGETQYF.

The gene calls are TRBV6-5 and TRBJ1-2, with 7 bases identical to TRBD1. The junction had 7 bases not matched to a gene; V was cut back by 2 bases and J by 4 bases. Germline V gene data show CDR1 as MNHEY and CDR2 as SVGAGI. CDR3 size: 15 residues. The CDR3 loop reads CASSYRQTGLYGYTF. DNA for the CDR3: TGTGCCAGCAGTTACCGCCAGACAGGGCTCTATGGCTACACCTTC.

The rearrangement uses TRBV6-4 and TRBJ1-2; D is unresolved. The V end was cut by 7 bases, the J end by 4 bases, with 10 bases between. The CDR3 contains 12 residues. Germline V CDR1 and CDR2: MRHNA, SNTAGT. The CDR3 loop reads CASTSPRYGYTF. The DNA for the CDR3 is TGTGCCAGCACTTCCCCTCGCTATGGCTACACCTTC.

V gene TRBV19 combines with J gene TRBJ2-1, with D possibly TRBD2 on 6 matching bases. The V and J ends lost 8 bases and 10 bases respectively, with 18 bases between them. The CDR3 covers 13 residues. CDR1 LNHDA and CDR2 SQIVND come from the germline V gene (reference sequence). As DNA, the CDR3 is TGTGCCAGTCGCCCAGGAGGGCTTCGGGAGCAGTTCTTC. As protein: CASRPGGLREQFF.

The chain links TRBV29-1 to TRBJ2-2; tentative D call: TRBD2 (6 bases). CDR3 length equals 14 residues. Germline CDR1 is SQVTM and CDR2 is ANQGSEA. Trimming took off 5 bases at V and 3 bases at J, with 13 bases between the two ends. CDR3 sequence: CSVIRTGDTGELFF. Written as DNA, the CDR3 is TGCAGCGTTATACGTACGGGGGACACCGGGGAGCTGTTTTTT.

The chain employs TRBV6-5 and TRBJ1-2, with D hard to call. The V and J ends lost 0 bases and 7 bases respectively, with 12 bases between them. Germline CDR1 and CDR2: MNHEY and SVGAGI. There are 14 residues in the CDR3. The CDR3 DNA follows: TGTGCCAGCAGTTACTCGAGGGCACCCCTTGGCTACACCTTC. Protein: CASSYSRAPLGYTF.

This clone was recorded once. The chain couples TRBV7-9 to TRBJ2-5; 9 bases match TRBD1. Trimming removed 5 bases from V and 2 bases from J; junction bases left unmatched: 12. The CDR3 length is 17 residues. CDR1 and CDR2 from the germline V gene are SEHNR and FQNEAQ (reference sequence). This CDR3 reads CASSPGRGQGTQETQYF. As DNA, the CDR3 is TGTGCCAGCAGCCCAGGGCGGGGACAGGGAACGCAAGAGACCCAGTACTTC.

The table lists this clone with a count of one. This sequence joins TRBV7-9 and TRBJ2-5; possibly TRBD1 for D (6 bases). The CDR3 covers 14 residues. V lost 5 bases, J lost 2 bases, and 12 bases lay in between. Germline values: CDR1 SEHNR, CDR2 FQNEAQ (reference sequence). This chain's CDR3 is CASSEGQFQETQYF. The CDR3 coding sequence is TGTGCCAGCAGCGAAGGACAGTTTCAAGAGACCCAGTACTTC.

This sequence joins TRBV2 and TRBJ1-6; no reliable D call. V was pared by 6 bases and J by 3 bases, with 6 bases between. In germline, CDR1 is SNHLY, CDR2 FYNNEI. The CDR3 has 13 amino acids. The CDR3 loop is CASRADYNSPLHF. The CDR3 DNA sequence: TGTGCCAGCAGGGCGGACTATAATTCACCCCTCCACTTT.

The chain is built from TRBV7-2 and TRBJ2-5, with D tentatively TRBD1 (5 bases). Trimming left V 2 bases short and J 7 bases short, with 17 bases between. The germline V gene encodes CDR1 SGHTA and CDR2 FQGNSA. The CDR3 totals 15 residues. The CDR3 reads CASSLQEVQRGTQYF. The DNA for the CDR3 is TGTGCCAGCAGCTTACAGGAAGTACAAAGGGGGACCCAGTACTTC.

This chain connects TRBV18 to TRBJ1-1; D not certain. The CDR3 extends over 15 amino acids. Germline V gives CDR1 KGHSH, CDR2 LQKENI. Trimming cost V 2 bases and J 1 base, with 11 bases left between them. CDR3 amino acids: CASSPTIQTNTEAFF. CDR3 in DNA: TGTGCCAGCTCACCAACGATACAGACGAACACTGAAGCTTTCTTT.

The chain combines TRBV25-1 with TRBJ1-2; the match to TRBD1 covers 8 bases. J lost 5 bases, V lost 7 bases, and 15 bases had no gene match. CDR3 length equals 16 residues. CDR1 is MGHDK and CDR2 is SYGVNS in the germline V gene. The CDR3 nucleotides read TGTGCCAGCACAGCCCTTGACAGGGGCGACGTTTATGGCTACACCTTC. Its protein is CASTALDRGDVYGYTF.

The CDR3: CASGLEEGSPLHF. Here the CDR3 DNA reads TGTGCTAGTGGTTTGGAGGAGGGGTCACCCCTCCACTTT. The rearrangement links TRBV12-5 to TRBJ1-6, with a possible D match to TRBD1 (5 bases). V was cut by 1 base and J by 10 bases, with 8 bases left in between. Germline V CDR1 and CDR2: LGHNT, FRNRAP. CDR3 length: 13 residues.

The genes are TRBV3-1 (or the pseudogene TRBV3-2) and TRBJ2-7; a weak D match, TRBD2 (5 bases). Germline V gene data show CDR1 as LGHDT and CDR2 as YNNKEL (reference sequence). Trimming left V 3 bases short and J 3 bases short, with 12 bases between. The CDR3 runs to 14 residues. CDR3 protein: CASSHRTGIYEQYF. The DNA for the CDR3 is TGTGCCAGCAGCCACCGGACGGGAATCTACGAGCAGTACTTC.

The CDR3 loop reads CASSSRQNTEAFF. Here the CDR3 DNA reads TGTGCCAGCAGCTCCCGACAGAACACTGAAGCTTTCTTT. The genes are TRBV7-2 and TRBJ1-1, with no clear D. CDR1 and CDR2 (germline): SGHTA, FQGNSA. V lost 4 bases and J lost 1, with 7 bases in between. The CDR3 loop spans 13 amino acids.

This sequence joins TRBV7-8 and TRBJ1-1; D not certain. The germline V gene encodes CDR1 SGHVS and CDR2 FQNEAQ. The CDR3 has 13 amino acids. Between the trimmed V and J ends, which lost 7 bases and 1 base, there was a span of 10 bases. The chain's CDR3 is CASTYGRNTEAFF. For the CDR3, the DNA is TGTGCCAGCACCTACGGGAGGAACACTGAAGCTTTCTTT. Using reference TRBV7-8 and TRBJ1-1 for the parts outside the CDR3, the full variable domain is GAGVSQSPRYKVAKRGQDVALRCDPISGHVSLFWYQQALGQGPEFLTYFQNEAQLDKSGLPSDRFFAERPEGSVSTLKIQRTQQEDSAVYLCASTYGRNTEAFFGQGTRLTVV.

J is TRBJ1-2 and V is TRBV7-9; D is perhaps TRBD1 (6 bases). The CDR3 spans 13 residues. Germline assignment: CDR1 SEHNR and CDR2 FQNEAQ (reference sequence). V was pared by 3 bases and J by 6 bases, with 11 bases between. CDR3 loop: CASSFNRVDGYTF. The CDR3, as DNA: TGTGCCAGCAGCTTTAACAGGGTGGATGGCTACACCTTC.

The chain joins TRBV7-2 to TRBJ1-1; D is possibly TRBD1 (6 bases). This CDR3 is built from 15 residues. V gave up 5 bases and J gave up 3 bases, with 16 bases separating them. Germline V lookup: CDR1 SGHTA, CDR2 FQGNSA. The CDR3 DNA reads as TGTGCCAGCAGCCTGGGCCGGGGGGCCGACACTGAAGCTTTCTTT. Protein sequence: CASSLGRGADTEAFF. Full variable domain (remainder filled in from reference TRBV7-2 and TRBJ1-1): GAGVSQSPSNKVTEKGKDVELRCDPISGHTALYWYRQSLGQGLEFLIYFQGNSAPDKSGLPSDRFSAERTGGSVSTLTIQRTQQEDSAVYLCASSLGRGADTEAFFGQGTRLTVV.

The chain joins TRBV3-1 (or the pseudogene TRBV3-2) to TRBJ1-2; no clear D. V was trimmed by 0 bases and J by 2 bases, leaving 10 bases between them. The CDR3 contains 15 residues. The germline CDR1 and CDR2 sequences are LGHDT and YNNKEL (reference sequence). The CDR3 sequence: CASSQDHGRNYGYTF. CDR3 in DNA: TGTGCCAGCAGCCAAGATCACGGGAGAAACTATGGCTACACCTTC.

The genes are TRBV30 and TRBJ1-2; D may be TRBD1 (5 bases). Trimming shortened V by 3 bases and J by 8 bases, and 13 bases separated the two germline ends. In germline, CDR1 is GTSNPN, CDR2 SVGIG (reference sequence). The CDR3 covers 12 residues. The CDR3 DNA reads as TGTGCCTGGAGGGATTCAGGGTACGGCTACACCTTC. Encoded protein: CAWRDSGYGYTF.

The J gene is TRBJ2-2, the V gene TRBV24-1; 7 bases are a match to TRBD1. With V trimmed by 11 bases and J by 6 bases, 14 bases remained unmatched. The germline CDR1 and CDR2 sequences are KGHDR and SFDVKD. The CDR3 consists of 15 residues. The DNA of the CDR3 is TGTGCCAGCCAGATCCGAGACAGGGTGCCCGGGGAGCTGTTTTTT. Its translation: CASQIRDRVPGELFF.

The V and J genes are TRBV6-2 or TRBV6-3 and TRBJ1-5, with 10 bases identical to TRBD1. The CDR3 spans 18 residues. Germline V gives CDR1 MNHEY, CDR2 SVGEGT. J gave up 9 bases and V 4 bases, and 18 bases lay outside the gene matches. The CDR3 DNA reads as TGTGCCAGCAGTTTTACCGGGACAGGGGTTTGGAGCGGTAGGCCCCAGCATTTT. This translates into CASSFTGTGVWSGRPQHF.